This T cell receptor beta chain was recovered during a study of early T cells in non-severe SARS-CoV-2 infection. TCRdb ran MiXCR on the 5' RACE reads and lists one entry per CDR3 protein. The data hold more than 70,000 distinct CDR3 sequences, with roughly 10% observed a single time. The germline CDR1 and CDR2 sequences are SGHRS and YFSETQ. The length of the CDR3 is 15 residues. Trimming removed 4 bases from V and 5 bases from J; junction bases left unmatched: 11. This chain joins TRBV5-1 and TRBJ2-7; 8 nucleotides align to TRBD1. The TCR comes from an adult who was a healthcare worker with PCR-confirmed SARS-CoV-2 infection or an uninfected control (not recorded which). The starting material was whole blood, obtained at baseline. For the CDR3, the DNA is TGCGCCAGCAGCCCAAAACAGGGGGTCGTCCACGAGCAGTACTTC. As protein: CASSPKQGVVHEQYF.